This TCR beta chain was recovered during a study of sequential checkpoint blockade in melanoma. Study-level information: First-line arms were nivolumab then ipilimumab, or the reverse, randomized 1:1.

The J segment lost 5 bases and the V segment lost 6 bases, leaving 9 bases of the junction unmatched. The CDR3 runs 15 residues. CDR1 and CDR2 (germline): SGHNT, YYREEE (reference sequence). The treatment was: randomized to nivolumab then ipilimumab (arm A) or the reverse (arm B). From thawed PBMCs, live CD3+CD8+ cells negative for CD19 and CD56 were sorted. This table comes from immunoSEQ multiplex PCR, and its TCRdb copy is limited to in-frame clones, with some not included. The sample yields around 19,000 clones, 82% seen once. The V call is TRBV5-4, the J call TRBJ2-1; 9 positions match TRBD2. The sample here was CD8+ T cells sorted from blood (inferred from file names), taken from a patient given nivolumab and ipilimumab in sequence. The sequence was obtained from a human donor with melanoma. The CDR3 spells CASTHLAGQNNEQFF. DNA for the CDR3: TGTGCCAGCACCCATCTAGCGGGGCAGAACAATGAGCAGTTCTTC.